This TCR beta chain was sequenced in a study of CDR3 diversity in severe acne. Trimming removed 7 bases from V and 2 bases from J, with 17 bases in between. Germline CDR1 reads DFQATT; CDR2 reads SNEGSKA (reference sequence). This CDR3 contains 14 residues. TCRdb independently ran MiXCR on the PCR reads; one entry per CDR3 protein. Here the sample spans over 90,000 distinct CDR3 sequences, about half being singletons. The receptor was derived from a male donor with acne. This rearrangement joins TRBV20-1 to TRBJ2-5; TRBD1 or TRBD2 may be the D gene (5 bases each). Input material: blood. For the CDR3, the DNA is TGCAGTGACTCGCAGGGCAGCGGTCAAGAGACCCAGTACTTC. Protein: CSDSQGSGQETQYF.